The T cell receptor (beta chain) described here comes from a study of T cell responses to AZD1222 COVID-19 vaccine. The V end was cut by 5 bases, the J end by 9 bases, with 14 bases between. Germline loops: CDR1 WSHSY, CDR2 SAAADI. This CDR3 spans 14 amino acids. Here immunoSEQ multiplex PCR was the method, and the copy in TCRdb shows in-frame clones only, minus some. This table holds about 120,000 clones, 94% found once. Source: peripheral blood, taken 28 days after the second AZD1222 dose. This chain uses TRBV10-2 with TRBJ1-6; tentative D call: TRBD1 (5 bases). The receptor comes from an adult who received the AZD1222 COVID-19 vaccine. CDR3 residues: CASSPGLTGSPLHF. The CDR3 bases are TGCGCCAGCAGTCCGGGACTAACGGGTTCACCCCTCCACTTT.